This T cell receptor beta chain emerged from a study of shared clonotypes between healthy human individuals (dated by TCRdb to 2020 to 2021). Broadly, across the study: The cohort included three men and a couple of women between 18 and 49 years of age. To estimate repertoire size and how much clonotypes are shared between individuals, the study performed deep sequencing of blood TCR repertoires from roughly five healthy adults. Per donor, three plates each were used for CD4 naive and CD4 memory, two for CD8 naive, and one for CD8 memory. To increase sequencing depth and limit assay-specific biases, TCR repertoire library preparation and sequencing were carried out by different laboratories using diverse techniques. Per donor, leukapheresis produced somewhere between about 0.9 and 9.5 billion PBMCs.

Trimming removed 1 base from V and 4 bases from J; the gene matches leave 19 bases unexplained. Via the germline V gene (reference sequence), CDR1 is WNHNN and CDR2 SYGVQD. The CDR3, cysteine through phenylalanine, is 19 amino acids long. Only the CDR3 DNA is retained, 57 bases long and in frame from the first base. Healthy HIV-negative adults with no recently reported acute infections or vaccinations were included as donors. Only Caucasian adults living in Nashville, Tennessee, USA were represented among the donors. CD4+ T cells were enriched by magnetic negative selection, after which naive cells were positively selected on CD45RA and the negative fraction was taken as the memory subset. After blood collection by leukapheresis, PBMCs were isolated using Ficoll-Histopaque density gradient centrifugation and then cryopreserved in the vapor phase of liquid nitrogen. Purity and quantity of every magnetically sorted T cell population were checked by analytical flow cytometry. Genomic DNA was isolated from every sorted fraction and measured by UV absorbance on a Nanodrop 2000c.

Paper-wide results and their limitations: Clonotypes shared by all four sorted-subset donors showed higher generation probabilities than non-shared clonotypes. Pairwise subsampling indicated that sequencing depth was expected to affect the degree of clonotype sharing among donors. Roughly 5.2% of naive CD4, 3% to 3.5% of naive CD8, around 2.3% of memory CD4, and about 0.4% of memory CD8 clonotypes were shared across several donors. Rarefaction of sorted-subset datasets indicated incomplete sequencing despite the large sequencing depth. The genetic and exposure-history diversity represented was limited by the small number of donors. Sampling was limited to blood, and TCR repertoires in tissue likely differ from TCR repertoires in blood. Naive subsets generally had larger estimated clonotype richness than memory subsets did.

TCR CDR3 regions were amplified from genomic DNA by multiplex PCR using the deep immunoSEQ assay. For each cell subset, the extracted genomic DNA was distributed evenly across all wells of several immunoSEQ 96-well plates, and each plate served as one replicate. Each replicate PCR for sorted subsets received about 210 ng genomic DNA, equal to roughly 29,000 T cell genomes. Purified libraries were measured with a Qubit 3.0 fluorometer, size-checked on a Bioanalyzer 2100, and measured again with the KAPA Library Quantification kit. Every immunoSEQ 96-well plate was sequenced on a separate single-read 150-cycle Illumina NextSeq 550 flow cell. For the original study's pipeline: Because only junctional sequences without quality scores were contained in the immunoSEQ output, filtering matching that applied to full-length reads could not be performed. Sequences were annotated with PyIR, a Python wrapper for IgBLAST v1.9, and V/J genes and CDR3 were assigned using IMGT germline references. Reads were removed for weak V/J assignments (E-value above 1e-6), missing CDR3, stop codons, out-of-frame junctions, or ambiguous translated residues. A V3J clonotype was defined by an identical inferred V gene, J gene, and CDR3 amino acid sequence. The percentage overlap between two repertoires was calculated by dividing the number of shared unique clonotypes by the size of the smaller repertoire. Three approaches were used to assess repertoire richness: RTK rarefaction, the Chao1 estimator, and Recon v2.1 estimates of unobserved clonotypes. OLGA was used to compute generation probabilities for all TCRbeta clonotypes that the gDNA method yielded from several donors. The immuneACCESS repertoire file appears here via TCRdb, limited to in-frame rearrangements. These files lack a portion of the clones; in checked studies, under half of the deficit traces to unresolved V genes, and the cause of the others is not known. V and J calls plus clone size are reproduced from that table; the DNA served to infer D and trimming. This sample holds approximately 1,500,000 clones; roughly 97% were observed only once. Jointly, the top ten make up approximately 1.2% of the sample.

On this clone: Its antigen target is currently unknown. Base qualities are not recorded, but no much larger clone differs from it by a single base.

The chain was built from TRBV10-1 and TRBJ2-7; 7 middle bases align to TRBD2. This receptor was obtained from a man aged 25-45 years in good health. The sequenced material came from naive CD4+ T cells sorted from blood. The cell subset or site label on this specimen signifies: CD45RA+ positively selected. The nucleotides read TGCGCCAGCAGTGAGTTTTCTCTGAGTGAGGCGGGAGTTTGGTACGAGCAGTACTTC. This translates into CASSEFSLSEAGVWYEQYF.